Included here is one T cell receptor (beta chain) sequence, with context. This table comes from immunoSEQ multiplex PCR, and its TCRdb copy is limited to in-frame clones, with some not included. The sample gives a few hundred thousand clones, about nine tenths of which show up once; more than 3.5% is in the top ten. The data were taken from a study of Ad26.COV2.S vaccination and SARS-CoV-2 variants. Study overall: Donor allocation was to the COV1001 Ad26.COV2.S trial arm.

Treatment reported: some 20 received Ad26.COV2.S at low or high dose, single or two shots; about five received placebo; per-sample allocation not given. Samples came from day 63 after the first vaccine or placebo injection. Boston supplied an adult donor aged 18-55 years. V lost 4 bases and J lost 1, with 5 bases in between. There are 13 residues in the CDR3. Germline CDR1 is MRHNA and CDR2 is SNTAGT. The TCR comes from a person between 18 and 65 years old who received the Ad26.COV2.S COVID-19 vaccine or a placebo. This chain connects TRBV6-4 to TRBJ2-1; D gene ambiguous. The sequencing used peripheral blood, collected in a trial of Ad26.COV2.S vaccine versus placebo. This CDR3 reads CASSVVSYNEQFF. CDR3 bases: TGTGCCAGCAGTGTAGTGTCCTACAATGAGCAGTTCTTC.